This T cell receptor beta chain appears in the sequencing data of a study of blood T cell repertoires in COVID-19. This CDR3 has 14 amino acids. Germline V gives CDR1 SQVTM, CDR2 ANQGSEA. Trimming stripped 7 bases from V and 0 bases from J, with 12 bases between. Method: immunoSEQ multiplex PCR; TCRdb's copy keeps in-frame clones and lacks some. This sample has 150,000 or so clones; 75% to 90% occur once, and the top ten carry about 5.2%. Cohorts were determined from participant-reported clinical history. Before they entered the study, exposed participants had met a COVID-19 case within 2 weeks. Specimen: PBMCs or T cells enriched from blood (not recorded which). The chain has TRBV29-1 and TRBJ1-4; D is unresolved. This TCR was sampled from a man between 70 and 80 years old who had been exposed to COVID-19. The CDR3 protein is CSARLGATNEKLFF. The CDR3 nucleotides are TGCAGCGCCCGGCTGGGAGCAACTAATGAAAAACTGTTTTTT.